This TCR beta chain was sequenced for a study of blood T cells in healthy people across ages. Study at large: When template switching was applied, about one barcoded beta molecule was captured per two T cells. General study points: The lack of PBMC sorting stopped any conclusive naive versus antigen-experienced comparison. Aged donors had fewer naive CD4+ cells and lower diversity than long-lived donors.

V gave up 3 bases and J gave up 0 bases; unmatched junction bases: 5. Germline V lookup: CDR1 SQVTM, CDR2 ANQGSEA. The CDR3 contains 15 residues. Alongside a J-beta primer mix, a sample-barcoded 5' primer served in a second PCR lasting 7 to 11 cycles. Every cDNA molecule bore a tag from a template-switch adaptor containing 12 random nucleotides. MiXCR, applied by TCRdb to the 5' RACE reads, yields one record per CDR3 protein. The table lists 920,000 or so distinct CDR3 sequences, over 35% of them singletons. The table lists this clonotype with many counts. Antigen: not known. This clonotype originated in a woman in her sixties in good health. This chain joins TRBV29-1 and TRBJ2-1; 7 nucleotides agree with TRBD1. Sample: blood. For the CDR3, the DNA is TGCAGCGTTGATAGGGGGCAAAGCTCCTACAATGAGCAGTTCTTC. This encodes CSVDRGQSSYNEQFF.